This T cell receptor (beta chain) was sequenced for a study of Graves' ophthalmopathy and Graves' hyperthyroidism. At least ten counts were recorded for this clonotype. TCR beta CDR3 amplification used RNA transcripts. An initial RT-PCR round employing HTBI primers preceded a second-round multiplex PCR. Each CDR3 protein is one row after TCRdb ran MiXCR on the multiplex PCR reads. Of 600,000 to 700,000 distinct CDR3 sequences detected, 35% to 45% appear once; the ten largest clones hold 3% to 4%. V was trimmed by 2 bases and J by 6 bases, leaving 14 bases between them. This CDR3 is built from 14 residues. The germline V gene encodes CDR1 MNHEY and CDR2 SVGAGI. Certain patients, namely those with other autoimmune diseases, uncontrolled infections, pregnancy or lactation, were excluded. PBMCs were obtained from 9 to 10 ml of fresh peripheral blood.

Sequenced: peripheral blood. The clonotype was recovered from an adult man with Graves' ophthalmopathy. This sequence joins TRBV6-5 and TRBJ2-7, with D unclear. CDR3 sequence reads: CASSYGRPRGEQYF. In DNA, the CDR3 is TGTGCCAGCAGTTACGGCAGGCCTAGAGGCGAGCAGTACTTC.